This T cell receptor beta chain was obtained from a study of blood T cell repertoires in COVID-19. Study information: Samples came from the United States, Italy and Spain, spanning acute and convalescent COVID-19.

V lost 6 bases and J 4 bases, leaving 9 bases between the germline ends. CDR1 ENHRY and CDR2 SYGVKD come from the germline V gene. The CDR3 is 12 amino acids. This clone was recorded once. Sequencing was performed with immunoSEQ multiplex PCR; in TCRdb, only in-frame clones are kept and a portion is missing. The sample shows roughly 230,000 clones, around 85% of them seen only once. The rearrangement joins TRBV10-3 to TRBJ1-2, with D perhaps TRBD1 (5 bases). The origin of this receptor is a man aged 50 to 60 with COVID-19, enrolled during active disease. Sequenced: peripheral blood. The CDR3 sequence: CAIRAGSYGYTF. The CDR3 nucleotides read TGTGCCATCAGGGCAGGGTCCTATGGCTACACCTTC.